This T cell receptor beta chain was profiled in a study of CD8+ T cells in alopecia areata. Background on the study: Tofacitinib was taken orally by treated patients, and the dose was 5 to 10 mg twice daily. It was 6 to 18 months of tofacitinib, and then there were 6 months off drug.

The V and J ends lost 4 bases and 10 bases respectively, with 14 bases between them. The germline V gene encodes CDR1 SGDLS and CDR2 YYNGEE. CDR3 size: 12 residues. As part of sample collection, lesional scalp punch biopsies and peripheral blood were taken from alopecia areata patients. Researchers picked out CD4+ and CD8+ T cells from PBMCs by sorting. TCR sequencing used cDNA made by reverse transcription of extracted RNA. Profiling relied on immunoSEQ multiplex PCR, and the TCRdb table lists in-frame clones only, not all of them. Counted here are around 140,000 clones, over 80% occurring once; the ten biggest clones make up over 12%.

This sequence originates from a human donor with alopecia areata. The chain links TRBV9 to TRBJ1-1; the D is unclear. The specimen was CD8+ T cells sorted from blood, collected at week 0. The CDR3 sequence: CASSRNSVGAFF. CDR3 sequence (DNA): TGTGCCAGCAGCCGAAACTCGGTCGGAGCTTTCTTT.